The rows below give T cell receptor beta chains drawn from one sample of a study of cytomegalovirus exposure and HLA in healthy donors. TCRdb keeps only in-frame clones here, not all; method: immunoSEQ multiplex PCR. The sample has 250,000 to 400,000 clones, nearly 90% seen once; the top ten hold around 0.88%. Sequences were obtained from PBMCs. The source of these receptors is a man aged 25-40 years in good health and CMV-seronegative. The CDR3 runs from the conserved cysteine through the conserved F or W. The order of the fields is V gene, J gene, clone size, D gene, CDR3 DNA, CDR3 protein. A D gene is named only where the DNA matches it firmly. Only part of the rows carry a size: once, few, many, or a class if the clone is expanded.

TRBV4-1,TRBJ2-1,.,TRBD1,TGCGCCAGCAGCCTGGGACAGCCAAGGGAGCAGTTCTTC,CASSLGQPREQFF
TRBV7-9,TRBJ2-2,.,.,TGTGCCAGCAGCCAAACAGGGAACGGGGAGCTGTTTTTT,CASSQTGNGELFF
TRBV4-1,TRBJ2-3,once,.,TGCGCCAGCAGCCAAAGTGGAGGGGGGGGCATCACAGATACGCAGTATTTT,CASSQSGGGGITDTQYF
TRBV5-1,TRBJ2-7,once,.,TGCGCCAGCACAGGAACCTACGAGCAGTACTTC,CASTGTYEQYF
TRBV2,TRBJ2-1,.,TRBD1,TGTGCCAGCAGCACGGACAGGGGGGCCTACAATGAGCAGTTCTTC,CASSTDRGAYNEQFF
TRBV4-3,TRBJ2-5,.,.,TGCGCCAGCAGCCGATTGACAGGAGTTCAGGAGACCCAGTACTTC,CASSRLTGVQETQYF
TRBV19,TRBJ1-1,.,TRBD1,TGTGCCAGTAGTATGGGTAGGGGGCGGATTGAAGCTTTCTTT,CASSMGRGRIEAFF
TRBV7-9,TRBJ1-5,.,.,TGTGCCAGCCAAAAGCGGGGGGGCAATCAGCCCCAGCATTTT,CASQKRGGNQPQHF
TRBV5-1,TRBJ2-7,.,.,TGCGCCAGCAGCTTTAACAGGGCTGGCTACGAGCAGTACTTC,CASSFNRAGYEQYF
TRBV4-1,TRBJ2-7,.,TRBD1,TGCGCCAGCAGGCCTCACAGACAGGGCAGCTACGAGCAGTACTTC,CASRPHRQGSYEQYF
TRBV30,TRBJ1-5,.,.,TGTGCCTGGAGTTCCCGGAGGGGAAACAATCAGCCCCAGCATTTT,CAWSSRRGNNQPQHF
TRBV19,TRBJ1-2,few,TRBD1,TGTGCCAGTAGGACGACAGGGGTTGGCTATGGCTACACCTTC,CASRTTGVGYGYTF
TRBV6-5,TRBJ1-2,.,.,TGTGCCAGCAGTTTTAGCAGAGGTGGCTACACCTTC,CASSFSRGGYTF
TRBV4-2,TRBJ1-2,.,.,TGTGCCAGCAGCCAAAAAGAGAGAACAGTTGGCTACACCTTC,CASSQKERTVGYTF
TRBV4-3,TRBJ2-7,.,.,TGCGCCAGCAGCCCGGACAGATCAACCTACGAGCAGTACTTC,CASSPDRSTYEQYF
TRBV7-9,TRBJ2-7,.,TRBD2,TGTGCCAGCAGCTTAGAACGGGGGGGCCTGGACGAGCAGTACTTC,CASSLERGGLDEQYF
TRBV23-1,TRBJ1-2,.,.,TGCGCCAGCAGTCAGCGCTCCCCCGTCCCCGGCTACACCTTC,CASSQRSPVPGYTF
TRBV7-6,TRBJ2-2,.,.,TGTGCCAGCAGCCGAACGACGGGGGGCACGAACACCGGGGAGCTGTTTTTT,CASSRTTGGTNTGELFF
TRBV6-5,TRBJ2-5,.,.,TGTGCCAGCGGCCGGGTCAACCAAGAGACCCAGTACTTC,CASGRVNQETQYF
TRBV11-2,TRBJ2-5,.,TRBD2,TGTGCCAGCAGCTCCCGGGCTAGCGGAAACCAAGAGACCCAGTACTTC,CASSSRASGNQETQYF
TRBV11-2,TRBJ1-4,.,.,TGTGCCAGCAGCTCCCCCAGGACAGCTAATGAAAAACTGTTTTTT,CASSSPRTANEKLFF
TRBV6-5,TRBJ1-1,.,.,TGTGCCAGCAGTTACTCGACGGGAGGGGACAACACTGAAGCTTTCTTT,CASSYSTGGDNTEAFF
TRBV4-3,TRBJ2-7,.,TRBD2,TGCGCCAGCAGCCACGGGACTAGTCGCGAGCAGTACTTC,CASSHGTSREQYF
TRBV5-1,TRBJ1-4,.,.,TGCGCCAGCAGCTCCTCGGGAGAACTGTTTTTT,CASSSSGELFF
TRBV5-8,TRBJ1-1,.,.,TGTGCCAGCAGCCGGACGGGAACTGAAGCTTTCTTT,CASSRTGTEAFF
TRBV7-9,TRBJ2-5,.,.,TGTGCCAGCAGCTTGGTTTCTACAGGGATGATCGAGACCCAGTACTTC,CASSLVSTGMIETQYF
TRBV5-1,TRBJ1-5,.,.,TGCGCCAGCAGTCAAGTGGGGGGACGGAATCAGCCCCAGCATTTT,CASSQVGGRNQPQHF
TRBV6-5,TRBJ1-4,.,TRBD1,TGTGCCAGCAGTTACTCGGGACAGGGTCCTGGAAAACTGTTTTTT,CASSYSGQGPGKLFF
TRBV27,TRBJ2-1,.,TRBD2,TGTGCCAGCAACCAACCCCGGGGGGGTTTCAATGAGCAGTTCTTC,CASNQPRGGFNEQFF
TRBV4-1,TRBJ1-5,.,TRBD1,TGCGCCAGCAGCCTCGACAGGGGCGAAAATCAGCCCCAGCATTTT,CASSLDRGENQPQHF
TRBV6-1,TRBJ1-1,.,TRBD1,TGTGCCAGTTGGACAGGACCGAACACTGAAGCTTTCTTT,CASWTGPNTEAFF
TRBV18,TRBJ2-1,.,TRBD2,TGTGCCAGCTCACCACCGAAACTAGCGGGGAACAATGAGCAGTTCTTC,CASSPPKLAGNNEQFF
TRBV7-2,TRBJ1-3,.,.,TGTGCCAGCTTGGACAGAGTCGCGGGAAACACCATATATTTT,CASLDRVAGNTIYF
TRBV6-6,TRBJ1-2,once,.,TGTGCCAGCAGTTTACGGACTGAGTATGGCTACACCTTC,CASSLRTEYGYTF
TRBV4-1,TRBJ2-3,few,TRBD2,TGCGCCAGCAGCCAAGGGCGCCTAGCGGGGGTTACCACAGATACGCAGTATTTT,CASSQGRLAGVTTDTQYF
TRBV27,TRBJ2-1,once,TRBD2,TGTGCCAGCAAAATAGCGGGGGGGTCCTACAATGAGCAGTTCTTC,CASKIAGGSYNEQFF
TRBV5-1,TRBJ2-2,once,TRBD2,TGCGCCAGCAGCTTGGGACTAGCGGGGGGCCTGAACACCGGGGAGCTGTTTTTT,CASSLGLAGGLNTGELFF
TRBV5-4,TRBJ2-5,.,TRBD1,TGTGCCAGCAGCCGAAATCCCGGGACAGGGAACCAAGAGACCCAGTACTTC,CASSRNPGTGNQETQYF
TRBV10-3,TRBJ1-1,.,.,TGTGCCATCACTCTGGACACGAACACTGAAGCTTTCTTT,CAITLDTNTEAFF
TRBV9,TRBJ1-3,once,TRBD1,TGTGCCAGCAGCGTAGAGGGGGCCGTGGGCCGGGTTTATACCACCATATATTTT,CASSVEGAVGRVYTTIYF
TRBV12-5,TRBJ1-2,once,.,TGTGCTAGTGGTTTGAACACCCAATTAAACTTC,CASGLNTQLNF
TRBV19,TRBJ1-1,.,TRBD1,TGTGCCAGTAGTTCCGGACAGGGGGCGCTTGGGGATGAAGCTTTCTTT,CASSSGQGALGDEAFF
TRBV6-4,TRBJ1-6,.,.,TGTGCCAGCAGTGACTACCCTGAGTCTATCAGGAATTCACCCCTCCACTTT,CASSDYPESIRNSPLHF
TRBV21-1,TRBJ2-1,.,.,TGTGCCAGCAGGGCTAGCGGGGGGCATTTCTACAATGAGCAGTTCTTC,CASRASGGHFYNEQFF
TRBV18,TRBJ1-2,.,TRBD1,TGTGCCAGCTCACCCCGATTCGAACAGGGGGTTGGCTACACCTTC,CASSPRFEQGVGYTF
TRBV5-4,TRBJ2-5,.,.,TGTGCCAGCAGCGCCGGACAGCCTGGGCAAGAGACCCAGTACTTC,CASSAGQPGQETQYF
TRBV18,TRBJ2-1,.,TRBD1,TGTGCCAGCTCACCCGGGACAGGCAACTACAATGAGCAGTTCTTC,CASSPGTGNYNEQFF
TRBV2,TRBJ2-1,.,TRBD2,TGTGCCAGTGGGACTAGCGGGGCCTTCAATGAGCAGTTCTTC,CASGTSGAFNEQFF
TRBV5-8,TRBJ1-1,.,.,TGTGCCAGCAGCTTGGGATCTAATCAGGGTCTTGAAGCTTTCTTT,CASSLGSNQGLEAFF
TRBV15,TRBJ2-5,.,TRBD1,TGTGCCACCAGCAGAGATGCGGGCAGGGGGCGACCCTCCCAGTACTTC,CATSRDAGRGRPSQYF
TRBV10-3,TRBJ1-2,.,.,TGTGCCATCAGTGGGGGGGGTAACTATGGCTACACCTTC,CAISGGGNYGYTF